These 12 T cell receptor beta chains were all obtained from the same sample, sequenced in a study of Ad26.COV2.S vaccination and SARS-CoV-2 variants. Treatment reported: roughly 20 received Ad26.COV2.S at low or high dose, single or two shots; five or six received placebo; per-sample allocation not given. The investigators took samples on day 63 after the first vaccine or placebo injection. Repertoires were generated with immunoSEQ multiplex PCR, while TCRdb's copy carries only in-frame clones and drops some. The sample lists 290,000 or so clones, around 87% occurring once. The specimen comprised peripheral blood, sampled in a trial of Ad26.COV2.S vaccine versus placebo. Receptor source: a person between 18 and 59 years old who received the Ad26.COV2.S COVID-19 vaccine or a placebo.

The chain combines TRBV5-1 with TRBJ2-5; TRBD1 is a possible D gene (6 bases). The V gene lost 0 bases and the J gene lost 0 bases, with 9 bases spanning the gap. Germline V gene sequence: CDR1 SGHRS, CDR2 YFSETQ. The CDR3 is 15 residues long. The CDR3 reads CASSLEGGHQETQYF. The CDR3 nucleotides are TGCGCCAGCAGCTTGGAAGGGGGACACCAAGAGACCCAGTACTTC.

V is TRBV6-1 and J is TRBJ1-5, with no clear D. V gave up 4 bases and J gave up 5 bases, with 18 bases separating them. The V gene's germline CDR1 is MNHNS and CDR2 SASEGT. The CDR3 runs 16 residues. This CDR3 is CASSVQRRVMDQPQHF. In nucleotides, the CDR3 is TGTGCCAGCAGTGTCCAGAGGAGGGTTATGGATCAGCCCCAGCATTTT.

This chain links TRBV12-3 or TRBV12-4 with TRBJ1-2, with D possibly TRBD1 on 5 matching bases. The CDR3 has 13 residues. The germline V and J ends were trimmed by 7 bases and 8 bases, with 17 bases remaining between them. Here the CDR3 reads CASTLRWGNGYTF. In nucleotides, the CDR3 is TGTGCCAGCACCCTCAGGTGGGGGAACGGCTACACCTTC.

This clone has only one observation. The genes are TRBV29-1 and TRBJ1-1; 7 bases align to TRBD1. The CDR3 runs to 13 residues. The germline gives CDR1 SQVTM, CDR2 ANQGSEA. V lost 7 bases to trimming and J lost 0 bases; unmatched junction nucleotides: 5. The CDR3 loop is CSAMGQMNTEAFF. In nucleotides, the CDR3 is TGCAGCGCGATGGGACAGATGAACACTGAAGCTTTCTTT.

In nucleotides, the CDR3 is TGTGCCACCCTCAGGGCCTCCTACAATGAGCAGTTCTTC. Translating it yields CATLRASYNEQFF. The V and J genes are TRBV24-1 and TRBJ2-1, with D maybe TRBD1 (5 bases). V was cut by 9 bases and J by 0 bases, with 8 bases left in between. There are 13 residues in the CDR3. Germline values: CDR1 KGHDR, CDR2 SFDVKD.

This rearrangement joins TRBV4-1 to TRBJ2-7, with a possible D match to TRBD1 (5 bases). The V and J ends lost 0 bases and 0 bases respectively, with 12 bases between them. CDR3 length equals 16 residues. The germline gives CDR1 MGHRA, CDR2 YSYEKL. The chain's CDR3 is CASSQEGQSLSYEQYF. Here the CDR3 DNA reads TGCGCCAGCAGCCAAGAGGGGCAATCTCTCTCCTACGAGCAGTACTTC.

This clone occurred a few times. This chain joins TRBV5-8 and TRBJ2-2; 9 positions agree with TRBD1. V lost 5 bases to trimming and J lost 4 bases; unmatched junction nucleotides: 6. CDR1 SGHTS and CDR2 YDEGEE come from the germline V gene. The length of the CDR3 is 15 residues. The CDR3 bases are TGTGCCAGCAGACGTCGGGACAGGGCCACCGGGGAGCTGTTTTTT. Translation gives CASRRRDRATGELFF.

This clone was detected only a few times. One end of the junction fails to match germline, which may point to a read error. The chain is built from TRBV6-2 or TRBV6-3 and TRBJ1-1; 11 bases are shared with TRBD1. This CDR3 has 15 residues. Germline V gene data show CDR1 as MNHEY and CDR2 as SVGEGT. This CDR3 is CASSYSPDRGPEAFF. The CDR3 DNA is TGTGCCAGCAGTTACTCCCCGGACAGGGGGCCTGAGGCTTTCTTT.

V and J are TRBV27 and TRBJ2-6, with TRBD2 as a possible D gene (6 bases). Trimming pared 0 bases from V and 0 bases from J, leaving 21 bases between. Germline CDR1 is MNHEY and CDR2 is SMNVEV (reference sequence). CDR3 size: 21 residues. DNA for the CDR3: TGTGCCAGCAGTTTATCCCTTTGGGGGGTACTTGGGAACTCTGGGGCCAACGTCCTGACTTTC. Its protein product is CASSLSLWGVLGNSGANVLTF. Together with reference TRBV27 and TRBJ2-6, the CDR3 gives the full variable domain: EAQVTQNPRYLITVTGKKLTVTCSQNMNHEYMSWYRQDPGLGLRQIYYSMNVEVTDKGDVPEGYKVSRKEKRNFPLILESPSPNQTSLYFCASSLSLWGVLGNSGANVLTFGAGSRLTVL.

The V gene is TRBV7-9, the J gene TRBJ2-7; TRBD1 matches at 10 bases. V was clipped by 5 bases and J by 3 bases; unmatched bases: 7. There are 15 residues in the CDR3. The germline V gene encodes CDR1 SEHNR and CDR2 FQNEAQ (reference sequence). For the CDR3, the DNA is TGTGCCAGCAGCAGGGCGGGGACAGGGGACTACGAGCAGTACTTC. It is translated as CASSRAGTGDYEQYF. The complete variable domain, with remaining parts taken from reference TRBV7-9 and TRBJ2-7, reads DTGVSQNPRHKITKRGQNVTFRCDPISEHNRLYWYRQTLGQGPEFLTYFQNEAQLEKSRLLSDRFSAERPKGSFSTLEIQRTEQGDSAMYLCASSRAGTGDYEQYFGPGTRLTVT.

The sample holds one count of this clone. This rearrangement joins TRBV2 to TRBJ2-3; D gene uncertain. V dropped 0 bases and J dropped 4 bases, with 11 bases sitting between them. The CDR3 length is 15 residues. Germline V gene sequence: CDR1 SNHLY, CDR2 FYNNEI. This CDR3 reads CASSEAGNRADTQYF. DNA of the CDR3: TGTGCCAGCAGTGAAGCGGGAAATAGGGCAGATACGCAGTATTTT.

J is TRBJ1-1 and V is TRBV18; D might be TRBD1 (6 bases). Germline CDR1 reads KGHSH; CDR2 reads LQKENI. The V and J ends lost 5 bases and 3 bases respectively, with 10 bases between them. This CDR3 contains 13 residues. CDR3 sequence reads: CASSEGEDTEAFF. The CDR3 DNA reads TGTGCCAGCTCAGAGGGGGAGGACACTGAAGCTTTCTTT.